Detailed here is one T cell receptor beta chain. The sample comes from a study of blood T cell repertoires in COVID-19. The CDR3 is made up of 16 amino acids. Deletions cut 0 bases from V and 1 base from J, with 13 bases between. Germline CDR1 reads SEHNR; CDR2 reads FQNEAQ (reference sequence). In the authors' workflow: Reference gene primer amplification gave estimated nucleated cell counts. TCRdb's table, derived via immunoSEQ multiplex PCR, lists solely in-frame clones and lacks some. V and J calls and clone size are copied from that table; D and trimming were computed from the DNA. The sample includes fewer than 500,000 clones, about 90% of them seen just once.

The J gene is TRBJ2-7, the V gene TRBV7-9; D possibly corresponds to TRBD2 (5 bases). The sequence was obtained from a woman younger than 35 who had recovered from COVID-19. The source material was PBMCs or T cells enriched from blood (not recorded which). This chain's CDR3 is CASSLALGLESYEQYF. CDR3 DNA: TGTGCCAGCAGCTTAGCCCTCGGACTGGAGTCCTACGAGCAGTACTTC.